Below are 2 T cell receptor beta chains sequenced from a single sample in a study of T cells in Graves' hyperthyroidism and ophthalmopathy. RNA transcripts served as the template for amplifying TCR beta CDR3 regions. TCR CDR3 regions were first amplified by RT-PCR with HTBI primers. MiXCR, applied by TCRdb to the multiplex PCR reads, yields one record per CDR3 protein. The sample lists approximately 380,000 distinct CDR3 sequences; 15% to 20% were seen once. The sample was blood. These receptors all come from a young woman with Graves' hyperthyroidism.

Ten or more counts support this clonotype. The V gene is TRBV7-8, the J gene TRBJ2-6; D possibly matches TRBD1 or TRBD2 (5 bases each). V shed 8 bases and J shed 0 bases, with 11 bases lying between them. The CDR3 consists of 15 residues. Germline loops: CDR1 SGHVS, CDR2 FQNEAQ. CDR3 in DNA: TGTGCCAGCGGGACCGGAGGCTCTGGGGCCAACGTCCTGACTTTC. It translates to CASGTGGSGANVLTF.

The rearrangement uses TRBV28 and TRBJ2-7, with D possibly being TRBD1 (6 bases). CDR3 size: 15 residues. V was clipped by 4 bases and J by 0 bases, with 13 bases between them. Germline V gives CDR1 MDHEN, CDR2 SYDVKM. CDR3: CASSSRQAYSYEQYF. DNA for the CDR3: TGTGCCAGCAGTTCCCGACAGGCATACTCCTACGAGCAGTACTTC.